This T cell receptor (beta chain) was identified during a study of T cells after yellow fever vaccination. As for this clonotype: Its matching antigen is unknown. This may be a read error, as it is one base from a much larger clone.

The CDR3 length is 16 residues. Germline V gene sequence: CDR1 MNHEY, CDR2 SVGAGI. MiXCR, applied by TCRdb to the 5' RACE reads, yields one record per CDR3 protein. The sample holds over 150,000 distinct CDR3 sequences, about 7% seen once. Broader study findings: A large majority of primary-vaccination clones showed up again after the booster (about 96% CD4, around 90% CD8).

Sequencing was performed on CD4+ T cells sorted from PBMCs, taken 4 to 6 days after the first yellow fever vaccination. The source of this sequence is a man younger than 30 who received the YFV17D yellow fever vaccine. The V and J genes are TRBV6-5 and TRBJ2-2; tentatively, D is TRBD1 or TRBD2 (5 bases each). CDR3 loop: CASSYYVNTSPGALFF. In nucleotides, the CDR3 is TGTGCCAGCAGTTACTACGTGAACACCAGCCCCGGGGCGCTGTTTTTT.